The rows below give T cell receptor beta chains drawn from one sample of a study of blood T cell repertoires in COVID-19. Sequencing used immunoSEQ multiplex PCR; TCRdb keeps in-frame clones, though not all of them. Found here are 250,000 to 350,000 clones, around 89% of them singletons; the top ten hold approximately 12%. The material sequenced was peripheral blood. These receptors came from a woman aged 55-69 years with acute or convalescent COVID-19. Each CDR3 is given with its conserved first and last residue.

v_call cdr3_aa
TRBV6-1 CASSELRAGRGETQYF
TRBV29-1 CSVSAGTGGNIQYF
TRBV9 CASSVGQTNTEAFF
TRBV6-1 CASSEVGLAYNEQFF
TRBV4-1 CASSSTSGGVQTQYF
TRBV4-3 CASSQRGSGNTIYF
TRBV10-3 CAIDRKNSPLHF
TRBV29-1 CSVDDLAGGGEQFF
TRBV6-6 CASSYFGTGGREQYF
TRBV28 CASSLSGQGHRETQYF
TRBV28 CASSPRQGTSGRWDNEQFF
TRBV5-1 CASSIQGLSGNTIYF
TRBV19 CASRPPGGKGNQPQHF
TRBV19 CASSRGATNEKLFF
TRBV29-1 CSGGSAYGYTF
TRBV10-3 CAISGGDGSSNQPQHF
TRBV28 CASSPETHFRPQHF
TRBV27 CATYPQGSTDTQYF
TRBV7-9 CASSLDLAGGDNEQFF
TRBV27 CASSFLDNEQFF
TRBV28 CASSLGGGASFGYTF
TRBV28 CASFEGARGTEAFF
TRBV7-9 CASSLAWGDGEQYF
TRBV7-3 CASSQSGGATDTQYF